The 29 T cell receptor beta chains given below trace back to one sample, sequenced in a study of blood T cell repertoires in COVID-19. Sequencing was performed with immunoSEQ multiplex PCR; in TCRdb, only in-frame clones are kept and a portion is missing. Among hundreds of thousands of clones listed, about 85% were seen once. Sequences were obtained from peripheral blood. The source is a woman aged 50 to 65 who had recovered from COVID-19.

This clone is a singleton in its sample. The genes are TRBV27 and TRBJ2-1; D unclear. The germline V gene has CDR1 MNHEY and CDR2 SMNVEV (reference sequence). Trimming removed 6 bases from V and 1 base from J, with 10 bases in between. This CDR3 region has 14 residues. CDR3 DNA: TGTGCCAGCAGCCCAATGGCATCCTACAATGAGCAGTTCTTC. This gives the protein CASSPMASYNEQFF.

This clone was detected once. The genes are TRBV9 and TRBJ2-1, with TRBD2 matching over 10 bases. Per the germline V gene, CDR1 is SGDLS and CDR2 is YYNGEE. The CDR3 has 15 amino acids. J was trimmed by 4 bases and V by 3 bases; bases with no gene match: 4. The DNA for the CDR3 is TGTGCCAGCAGCGCTAGCGGGGGCGATTACAATGAGCAGTTCTTC. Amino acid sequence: CASSASGGDYNEQFF.

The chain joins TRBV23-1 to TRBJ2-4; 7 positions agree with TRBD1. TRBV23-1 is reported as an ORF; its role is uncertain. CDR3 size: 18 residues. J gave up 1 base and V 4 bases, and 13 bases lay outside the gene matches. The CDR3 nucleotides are TGCGCCAGCAGTCCTATCACGACAGGGAGTGAGGCCAAAAACATTCAGTACTTC. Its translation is CASSPITTGSEAKNIQYF.

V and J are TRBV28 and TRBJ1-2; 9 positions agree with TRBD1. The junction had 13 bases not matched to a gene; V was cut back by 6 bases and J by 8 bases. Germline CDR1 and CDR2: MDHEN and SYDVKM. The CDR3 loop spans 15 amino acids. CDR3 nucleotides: TGTGCCAGCAGCTACGTCCTACAGGGGGCCCCAGGCTACACCTTC. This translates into CASSYVLQGAPGYTF.

CDR3 nucleotides: TGTGCCAGCAGCTCAGGAAGCAGTGCTGAAGCTTTCTTT. It specifies CASSSGSSAEAFF. The chain joins TRBV7-3 to TRBJ1-1; D is unresolved. CDR1 and CDR2 from the germline V gene are SGHTA and FQGTGA. With 4 bases removed from V and 6 bases from J, the gap between germline ends came to 12 bases. The CDR3 extends over 13 amino acids. The full variable domain, with the rest looked up from reference TRBV7-3 and TRBJ1-1, is GAGVSQTPSNKVTEKGKYVELRCDPISGHTALYWYRQSLGQGPEFLIYFQGTGAADDSGLPNDRFFAVRPEGSVSTLKIQRTERGDSAVYLCASSSGSSAEAFFGQGTRLTVV.

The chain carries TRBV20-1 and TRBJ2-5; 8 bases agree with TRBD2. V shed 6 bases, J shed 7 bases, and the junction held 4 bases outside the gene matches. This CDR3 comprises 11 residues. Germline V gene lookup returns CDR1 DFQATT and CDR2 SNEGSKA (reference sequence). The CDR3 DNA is TGCAGTGCGAGGACTAGCCGGACCCAGTACTTC. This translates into CSARTSRTQYF.

The CDR3 here is CASSLTDEQYF. CDR3 nucleotide sequence: TGTGCCAGCAGTCTCACTGACGAGCAGTACTTC. This chain joins TRBV28 and TRBJ2-7, with D hard to call. The CDR3 length is 11 residues. Per the germline V gene, CDR1 is MDHEN and CDR2 is SYDVKM. The germline V and J ends were trimmed by 5 bases and 5 bases, with 7 bases remaining between them.

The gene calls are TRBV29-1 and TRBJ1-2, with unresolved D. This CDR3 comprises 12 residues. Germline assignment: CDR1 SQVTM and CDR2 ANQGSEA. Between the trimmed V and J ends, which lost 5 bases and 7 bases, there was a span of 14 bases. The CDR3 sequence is CSVYGSIRGYTF. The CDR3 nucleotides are TGCAGCGTTTATGGGAGTATTCGTGGCTACACCTTC.

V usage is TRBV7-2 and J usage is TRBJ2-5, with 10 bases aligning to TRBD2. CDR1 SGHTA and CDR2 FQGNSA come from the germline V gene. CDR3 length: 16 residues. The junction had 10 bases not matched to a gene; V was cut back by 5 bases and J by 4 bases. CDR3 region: CASSPPSGRGGETQYF. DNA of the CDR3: TGTGCCAGCAGCCCGCCGAGCGGGAGGGGGGGAGAGACCCAGTACTTC.

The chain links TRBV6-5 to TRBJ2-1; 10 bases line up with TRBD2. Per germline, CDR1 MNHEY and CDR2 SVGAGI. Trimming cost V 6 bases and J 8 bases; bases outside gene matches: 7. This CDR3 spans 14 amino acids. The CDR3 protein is CASRQLAGKDEQFF. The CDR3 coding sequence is TGTGCCAGCAGACAACTAGCGGGAAAGGATGAGCAGTTCTTC.

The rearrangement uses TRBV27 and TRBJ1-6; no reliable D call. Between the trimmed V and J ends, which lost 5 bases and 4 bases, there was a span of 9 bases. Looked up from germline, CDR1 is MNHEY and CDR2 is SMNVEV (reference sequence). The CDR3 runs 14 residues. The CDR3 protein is CASSPNPYNSPLHF. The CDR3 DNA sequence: TGTGCCAGCAGTCCCAATCCATATAATTCACCCCTCCACTTT.

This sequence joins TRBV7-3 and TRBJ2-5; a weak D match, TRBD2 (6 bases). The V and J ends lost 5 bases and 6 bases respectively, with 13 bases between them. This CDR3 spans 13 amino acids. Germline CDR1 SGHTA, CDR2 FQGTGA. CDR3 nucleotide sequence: TGTGCCAGCAGCCTGGGACTGGGAAAGACCCAGTACTTC. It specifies CASSLGLGKTQYF.

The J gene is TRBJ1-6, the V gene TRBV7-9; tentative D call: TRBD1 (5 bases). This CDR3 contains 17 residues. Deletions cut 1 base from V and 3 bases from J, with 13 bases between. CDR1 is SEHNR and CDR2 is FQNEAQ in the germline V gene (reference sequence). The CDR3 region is CASSLEATQGYNSPLHF. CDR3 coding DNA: TGTGCCAGCAGCTTAGAAGCGACCCAGGGCTATAATTCACCCCTCCACTTT.

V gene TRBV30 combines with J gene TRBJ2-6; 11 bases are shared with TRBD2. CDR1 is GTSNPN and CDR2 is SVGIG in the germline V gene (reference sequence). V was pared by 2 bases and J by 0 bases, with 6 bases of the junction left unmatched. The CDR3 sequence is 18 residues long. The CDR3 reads CAWSRGLAESSGANVLTF. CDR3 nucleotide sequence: TGTGCCTGGAGTCGGGGACTAGCGGAGAGCTCTGGGGCCAACGTCCTGACTTTC.

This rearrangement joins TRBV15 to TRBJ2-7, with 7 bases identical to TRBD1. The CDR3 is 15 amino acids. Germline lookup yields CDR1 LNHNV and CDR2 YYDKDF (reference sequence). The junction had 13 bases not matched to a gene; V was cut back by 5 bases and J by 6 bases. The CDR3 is CATSSYSGTAFEQYF. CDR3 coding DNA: TGTGCCACCAGCTCCTACTCCGGGACAGCTTTCGAGCAGTACTTC.

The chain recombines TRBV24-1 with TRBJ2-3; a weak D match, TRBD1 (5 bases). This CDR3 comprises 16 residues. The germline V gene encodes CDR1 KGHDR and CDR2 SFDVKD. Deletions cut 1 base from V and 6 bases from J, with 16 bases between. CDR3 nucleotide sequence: TGTGCCACCAGTGATTTCACCTCAGGGATGTTGGATACGCAGTATTTT. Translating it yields CATSDFTSGMLDTQYF.

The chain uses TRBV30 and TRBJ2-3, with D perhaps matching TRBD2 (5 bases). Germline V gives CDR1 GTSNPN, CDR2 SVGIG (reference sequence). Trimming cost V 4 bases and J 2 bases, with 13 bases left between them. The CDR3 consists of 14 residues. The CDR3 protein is CAWTLAWVTDTQYF. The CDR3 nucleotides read TGTGCCTGGACCCTAGCTTGGGTCACAGATACGCAGTATTTT.

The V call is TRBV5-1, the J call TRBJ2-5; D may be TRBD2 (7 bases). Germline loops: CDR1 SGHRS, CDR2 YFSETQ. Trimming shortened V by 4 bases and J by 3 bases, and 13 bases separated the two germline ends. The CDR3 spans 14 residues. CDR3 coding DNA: TGCGCCAGCAGCACCGAGGGGGGGAAAGAGACCCAGTACTTC. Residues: CASSTEGGKETQYF. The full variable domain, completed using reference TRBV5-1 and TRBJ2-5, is KAGVTQTPRYLIKTRGQQVTLSCSPISGHRSVSWYQQTPGQGLQFLFEYFSETQRNKGNFPGRFSGRQFSNSRSEMNVSTLELGDSALYLCASSTEGGKETQYFGPGTRLLVL.

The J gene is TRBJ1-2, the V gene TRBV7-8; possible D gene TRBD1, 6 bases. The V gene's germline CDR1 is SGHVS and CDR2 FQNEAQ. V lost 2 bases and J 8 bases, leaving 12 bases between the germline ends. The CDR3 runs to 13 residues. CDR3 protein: CASSLLTQGGYTF. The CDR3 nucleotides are TGTGCCAGCAGCTTACTCACCCAGGGGGGCTACACCTTC.

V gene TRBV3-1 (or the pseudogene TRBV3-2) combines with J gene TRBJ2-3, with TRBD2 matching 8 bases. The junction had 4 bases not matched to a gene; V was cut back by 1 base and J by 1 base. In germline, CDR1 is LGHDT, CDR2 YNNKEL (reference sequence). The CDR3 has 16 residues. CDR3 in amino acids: CASSQVSGGGTDTQYF. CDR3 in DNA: TGTGCCAGCAGCCAAGTATCGGGAGGGGGCACAGATACGCAGTATTTT.

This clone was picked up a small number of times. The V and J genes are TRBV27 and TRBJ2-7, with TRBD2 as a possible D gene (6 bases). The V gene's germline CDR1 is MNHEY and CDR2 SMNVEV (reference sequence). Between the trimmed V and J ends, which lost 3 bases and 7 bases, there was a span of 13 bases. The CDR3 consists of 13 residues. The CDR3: CASSLAPGVEQYF. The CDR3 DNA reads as TGTGCCAGCAGTTTGGCCCCGGGGGTAGAGCAGTACTTC.

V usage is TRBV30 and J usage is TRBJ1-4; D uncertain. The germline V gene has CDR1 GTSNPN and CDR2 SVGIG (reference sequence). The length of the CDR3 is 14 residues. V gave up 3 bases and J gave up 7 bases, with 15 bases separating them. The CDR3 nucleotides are TGTGCCTGGAGACCGGTTCCCTGGAGTGAAAAACTGTTTTTT. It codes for CAWRPVPWSEKLFF.

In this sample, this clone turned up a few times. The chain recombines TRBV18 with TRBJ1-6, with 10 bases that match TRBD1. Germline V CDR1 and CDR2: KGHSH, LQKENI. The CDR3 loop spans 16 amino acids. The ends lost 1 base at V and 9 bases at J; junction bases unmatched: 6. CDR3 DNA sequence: TGTGCCAGCTCACCACAGGCAGGGACAGGGGCTTCACCCCTCCACTTT. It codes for CASSPQAGTGASPLHF.

The CDR3 DNA follows: TGTGCCAGCAGCGTAGTAGCGGGGAGCGCAGATACGCAGTATTTT. Its protein product is CASSVVAGSADTQYF. The V call is TRBV9, the J call TRBJ2-3, with TRBD2 identical over 8 bases. Germline V gene sequence: CDR1 SGDLS, CDR2 YYNGEE. With V trimmed by 0 bases and J by 4 bases, 4 bases remained unmatched. The CDR3 contains 15 residues.

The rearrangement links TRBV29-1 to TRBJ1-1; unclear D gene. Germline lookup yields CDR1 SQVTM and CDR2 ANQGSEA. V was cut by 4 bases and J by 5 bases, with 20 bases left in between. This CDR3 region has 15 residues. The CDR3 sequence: CSVVRVTGMDTEAFF. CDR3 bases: TGCAGCGTTGTAAGGGTGACGGGGATGGATACTGAAGCTTTCTTT.

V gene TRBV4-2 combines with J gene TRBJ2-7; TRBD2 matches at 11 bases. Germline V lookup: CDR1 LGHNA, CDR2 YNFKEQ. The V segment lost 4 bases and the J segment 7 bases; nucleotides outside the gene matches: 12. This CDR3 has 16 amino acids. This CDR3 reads CASSPLGSGGAREQYF. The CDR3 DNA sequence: TGTGCCAGCAGCCCTTTGGGTAGCGGGGGGGCCCGAGAGCAGTACTTC.

CDR3 residues: CAARQGYGYTF. The CDR3, as DNA: TGTGCCGCGCGACAGGGTTACGGCTACACCTTC. The gene calls are TRBV7-2 and TRBJ1-2; the match to TRBD1 covers 7 bases. Losses at the gene ends were 11 bases for V and 8 bases for J; bases not matched to a gene: 8. From germline, CDR1 is SGHTA and CDR2 FQGNSA. This CDR3 is built from 11 residues.

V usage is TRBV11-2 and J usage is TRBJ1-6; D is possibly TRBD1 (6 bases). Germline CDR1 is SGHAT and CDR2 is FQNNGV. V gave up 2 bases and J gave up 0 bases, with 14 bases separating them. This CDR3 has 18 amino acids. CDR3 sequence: CASSLPDRRSSYNSPLHF. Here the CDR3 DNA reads TGTGCCAGCAGCTTACCCGACAGGCGTAGCTCCTATAATTCACCCCTCCACTTT.

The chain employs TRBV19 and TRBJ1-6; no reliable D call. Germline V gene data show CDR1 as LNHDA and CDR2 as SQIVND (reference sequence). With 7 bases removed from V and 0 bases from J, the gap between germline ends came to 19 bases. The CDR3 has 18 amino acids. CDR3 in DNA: TGTGCCAGTACCCAGAACCCCCGTGCCAGCTCCTATAATTCACCCCTCCACTTT. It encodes CASTQNPRASSYNSPLHF.